The 20 T cell receptor beta chains reported below all come from one sample, sequenced in a study of OX40 agonist ivuxolimab in advanced cancers. The data were produced by immunoSEQ multiplex PCR, yet TCRdb's version contains in-frame clones alone and is incomplete. The sample yields approximately 44,000 clones, approximately 80% seen once. The sample was CD4+ or CD8+ T cells sorted from blood, taken in a trial of the OX40 agonist ivuxolimab. These receptors all come from an adult with an advanced solid tumor such as melanoma, head and neck, liver or kidney cancer.

The V gene is TRBV7-9, the J gene TRBJ1-5, with D uncertain. V lost 4 bases and J lost 11, with 12 bases in between. Looked up from germline, CDR1 is SEHNR and CDR2 is FQNEAQ (reference sequence). The CDR3 has 12 residues. The CDR3 DNA reads as TGTGCCAGCAGCTCCACGGACGGGTCCCAGCATTTT. This translates into CASSSTDGSQHF. Together with reference TRBV7-9 and TRBJ1-5, the CDR3 gives the full variable domain: DTGVSQNPRHKITKRGQNVTFRCDPISEHNRLYWYRQTLGQGPEFLTYFQNEAQLEKSRLLSDRFSAERPKGSFSTLEIQRTEQGDSAMYLCASSSTDGSQHFGDGTRLSIL.

This rearrangement joins TRBV5-5 to TRBJ2-7; D may be TRBD2 (5 bases). Germline V gives CDR1 SGHKS, CDR2 YYEKEE (reference sequence). CDR3 size: 15 residues. V lost 0 bases and J 2 bases, leaving 12 bases between the germline ends. Here the CDR3 reads CASSLVSGGAYEQYF. Written as DNA, the CDR3 is TGTGCCAGCAGCTTGGTTTCTGGAGGCGCCTACGAGCAGTACTTC. The variable domain in full, with the rest retrieved from reference TRBV5-5 and TRBJ2-7, is DAGVTQSPTHLIKTRGQQVTLRCSPISGHKSVSWYQQVLGQGPQFIFQYYEKEERGRGNFPDRFSARQFPNYSSELNVNALLLGDSALYLCASSLVSGGAYEQYFGPGTRLTVT.

The chain has TRBV28 and TRBJ1-5, with TRBD1 matching 7 bases. CDR1 and CDR2 from the germline V gene are MDHEN and SYDVKM. This CDR3 is 14 amino acids long. The V gene end was trimmed by 3 bases and the J gene end by 5 bases; junction bases not matched to a gene: 4. DNA for the CDR3: TGTGCCAGCAGTTTGGGACAGCGAGATCAGCCCCAGCATTTT. Amino acids: CASSLGQRDQPQHF.

This chain's CDR3 is CASSPQASRHTDTQYF. CDR3 sequence (DNA): TGTGCCAGCTCACCACAGGCTAGCCGACACACAGATACGCAGTATTTT. The gene calls are TRBV18 and TRBJ2-3; D is possibly TRBD2 (5 bases). V was cut by 1 base and J by 2 bases, with 13 bases left in between. The CDR3 totals 16 residues. Germline V CDR1 and CDR2: KGHSH, LQKENI.

This chain uses TRBV10-2 with TRBJ2-7; 7 positions agree with TRBD1. J lost 7 bases, V lost 3 bases, and 12 bases had no gene match. Germline V gene data show CDR1 as WSHSY and CDR2 as SAAADI. The CDR3 spans 15 residues. This chain's CDR3 is CASSDPGTAYREQYF. The CDR3 nucleotides read TGCGCCAGCAGTGATCCCGGGACAGCCTACAGGGAGCAGTACTTC.

The chain carries TRBV19 and TRBJ2-3; D possibly corresponds to TRBD2 (7 bases). Trimming stripped 5 bases from V and 5 bases from J, with 14 bases between. The CDR3 runs to 14 residues. Germline values: CDR1 LNHDA, CDR2 SQIVND (reference sequence). As DNA, the CDR3 is TGTGCCAGTAGTTGGGGGGGGCCACGAGATACGCAGTATTTT. Protein product: CASSWGGPRDTQYF.

V and J are TRBV18 and TRBJ1-1, with D unclear. The CDR3 runs 15 residues. CDR1 KGHSH and CDR2 LQKENI come from the germline V gene. The V end lost 2 bases, the J end lost 1 base, and 11 bases lay between the germline ends. The CDR3: CASSPYGEGNTEAFF. CDR3 DNA: TGTGCCAGCTCACCATACGGAGAAGGGAACACTGAAGCTTTCTTT.

A few counts support this clone. The gene calls are TRBV5-6 and TRBJ2-5, with 8 bases lining up with TRBD1. CDR3 length: 15 amino acids. V gave up 5 bases and J gave up 5 bases; unmatched junction bases: 11. Germline CDR1 is SGHDT and CDR2 is YYEEEE. The CDR3 sequence is CASRGQESRMETQYF. CDR3 DNA: TGTGCCAGCAGGGGACAGGAGTCGCGAATGGAGACCCAGTACTTC.

The chain is built from TRBV4-3 and TRBJ2-3; D not certain. Trimming shortened V by 1 base and J by 2 bases, and 7 bases separated the two germline ends. CDR3 size: 14 residues. Germline lookup yields CDR1 LGHNA and CDR2 YSLEER. The CDR3 nucleotides are TGCGCCAGCAGCCAAGGGGCACTCACAGATACGCAGTATTTT. Protein: CASSQGALTDTQYF.

This rearrangement joins TRBV5-1 to TRBJ2-7; D is undetermined. This CDR3 has 15 residues. Germline loops: CDR1 SGHRS, CDR2 YFSETQ. V lost 0 bases and J 0 bases, leaving 10 bases between the germline ends. CDR3 in DNA: TGCGCCAGCAGCTTGGACGGGTGGGTCTCCTACGAGCAGTACTTC. Its translation: CASSLDGWVSYEQYF.

The chain employs TRBV19 and TRBJ2-7; D unclear. The CDR3 extends over 15 amino acids. Trimming shortened V by 3 bases and J by 5 bases, and 17 bases separated the two germline ends. Germline V gene sequence: CDR1 LNHDA, CDR2 SQIVND (reference sequence). CDR3 sequence reads: CASSIGAEPVDEQYF. The CDR3 nucleotides are TGTGCCAGTAGTATCGGTGCGGAACCCGTCGACGAGCAGTACTTC.

The J gene is TRBJ2-7, the V gene TRBV18; D is undetermined. Germline V gives CDR1 KGHSH, CDR2 LQKENI. The CDR3 consists of 16 residues. V shed 3 bases and J shed 3 bases, with 18 bases lying between them. The CDR3 coding sequence is TGTGCCAGCTCACCCGTTGCGTCAGGAGCTAACTACGAGCAGTACTTC. This codes for CASSPVASGANYEQYF.

This chain links TRBV11-2 with TRBJ2-2; maybe TRBD2 (5 bases). The ends were cut back, 4 bases at V and 0 bases at J, with 12 bases in the middle. This CDR3 has 16 residues. Germline values: CDR1 SGHAT, CDR2 FQNNGV. The CDR3 reads CASSSHAGANTGELFF. CDR3 in DNA: TGTGCCAGCAGCTCCCATGCGGGCGCGAACACCGGGGAGCTGTTTTTT.

The chain carries TRBV6-5 and TRBJ1-5; 9 bases are a match to TRBD1. J was trimmed by 4 bases and V by 0 bases; bases with no gene match: 1. Germline-derived CDR1 and CDR2 are MNHEY and SVGAGI. CDR3 size: 15 residues. The CDR3 sequence: CASSYSGQGNQPQHF. CDR3 coding DNA: TGTGCCAGCAGTTACTCGGGACAGGGAAATCAGCCCCAGCATTTT.

V gene TRBV7-9 combines with J gene TRBJ1-4; 10 bases line up with TRBD1. Germline V CDR1 and CDR2: SEHNR, FQNEAQ (reference sequence). This CDR3 has 15 amino acids. J gave up 8 bases and V 3 bases, and 6 bases lay outside the gene matches. The CDR3 DNA sequence: TGTGCCAGCAGCTTGCTTGGGACAGGGGAAGAAAAACTGTTTTTT. Residues: CASSLLGTGEEKLFF.

This clone was observed once. J is TRBJ2-3 and V is TRBV21-1; the table gives TRBD1 as D, unverified against the DNA. TRBV21-1 is described as a pseudogene. CDR3 length: 17 amino acids. The CDR3 sequence is CASSKARDRVPTDTQYF. The CDR3 nucleotides read TGTGCCAGCAGCAAAGCGCGGGACAGGGTCCCCACAGATACGCAGTATTTT.

The rearrangement links TRBV6-5 to TRBJ1-1; D gene ambiguous. The CDR3 covers 13 residues. The V and J ends lost 6 bases and 3 bases respectively, with 11 bases between them. The germline CDR1 and CDR2 sequences are MNHEY and SVGAGI. The CDR3 region has the DNA TGTGCCAGCAGCTCCCCCGGTTACACTGAAGCTTTCTTT. This codes for CASSSPGYTEAFF.

Worth noting for this clone: Germline and junction disagree at one end, which may indicate a read error. This chain links TRBV5-1 with TRBJ2-5, with D possibly being TRBD1 (5 bases). Germline loops: CDR1 SGHRS, CDR2 YFSETQ. The CDR3 totals 15 residues. The CDR3: CASSLALGPQETQYF. The CDR3 bases are TGTGCCAGCAGCTTGGCCTTGGGGCCACAAGAGACCCAGTACTTC.

The rearrangement joins TRBV28 to TRBJ2-1; TRBD1 might be the D (5 bases). With 1 base removed from V and 4 bases from J, the gap between germline ends came to 11 bases. This CDR3 is 15 amino acids long. Per the germline V gene, CDR1 is MDHEN and CDR2 is SYDVKM. The CDR3 coding sequence is TGTGCCAGCAGTTTATCGAGCAGGGATTACAATGAGCAGTTCTTC. This sequence encodes CASSLSSRDYNEQFF.

The V and J genes are TRBV5-1 and TRBJ2-4; D not resolved. Per germline, CDR1 SGHRS and CDR2 YFSETQ. The germline V and J ends were trimmed by 0 bases and 5 bases, with 6 bases remaining between them. CDR3 size: 13 residues. The CDR3 coding sequence is TGCGCCAGCAGCTTGGGGAAAGAAAACATTCAGTACTTC. Translated, it gives CASSLGKENIQYF.